Below, 17 T cell receptor beta chains from the same sample are listed, as sequenced in a study of T-cell memory formation after mild COVID-19. MiXCR, run by TCRdb on the 5' RACE reads, gives a single entry per CDR3 protein. The sample gives around 340,000 distinct CDR3 sequences, approximately 14% of which show up once; around 22% is in the top ten. Sample: PBMCs or a T cell subset sorted from them (not recorded which). The receptors stem from a man between 18 and 29 years old who had mild COVID-19 (a few samples of this study predate the infection). Cell type and time point are not known.

A few counts support this clonotype. The V call is TRBV4-3, the J call TRBJ2-7; tentatively, D is TRBD1 (6 bases). The CDR3 is 17 residues long. V was trimmed by 4 bases and J by 0 bases, leaving 19 bases between them. Germline CDR1 is LGHNA and CDR2 is YSLEER. The CDR3 is CASSLTLGAGSSYEQYF. In DNA form, the CDR3 reads TGCGCCAGCAGCCTCACCCTGGGGGCAGGGAGCTCCTACGAGCAGTACTTC.

This clonotype was seen more than once but under ten times. This chain uses TRBV10-3 with TRBJ1-2; 7 bases agree with TRBD1. The V segment lost 3 bases and the J segment 3 bases; nucleotides outside the gene matches: 7. CDR1 and CDR2 (germline): ENHRY, SYGVKD. The CDR3 covers 15 residues. CDR3 DNA sequence: TGTGCCATCAGTGAACCCGGGACAGACGACTATGGCTACACCTTC. Translation: CAISEPGTDDYGYTF.

The chain recombines TRBV9 with TRBJ2-1, with D perhaps TRBD1 (6 bases). V lost 4 bases and J lost 6, with 26 bases in between. Germline values: CDR1 SGDLS, CDR2 YYNGEE. The CDR3 length is 18 residues. CDR3 coding DNA: TGTGCCAGCAGCCCCGGTACAGGGAGTAATAAACGCGGCAATGAGCAGTTCTTC. Translated, it gives CASSPGTGSNKRGNEQFF.

The J gene is TRBJ2-1, the V gene TRBV10-2, with 10 nucleotides matching TRBD2. J lost 12 bases, V lost 2 bases, and 4 bases had no gene match. Germline CDR1 WSHSY, CDR2 SAAADI. CDR3 length: 13 residues. CDR3 in DNA: TGCGCCAGCAGTGAGAAAGCGGGGGGGTGGCAGTTCTTC. It is translated as CASSEKAGGWQFF.

This chain links TRBV24-1 with TRBJ1-5; D uncertain. This CDR3 spans 13 amino acids. Trimming took off 5 bases at V and 5 bases at J, with 9 bases between the two ends. The germline CDR1 and CDR2 sequences are KGHDR and SFDVKD. Here the CDR3 reads CATSGQAHQPQHF. The CDR3 nucleotides read TGTGCCACCAGTGGCCAAGCCCATCAGCCCCAGCATTTT.

This clonotype has just a few counts. This chain connects TRBV29-1 to TRBJ1-1, with TRBD1 as a possible D gene (6 bases). Germline-derived CDR1 and CDR2 are SQVTM and ANQGSEA. The CDR3 sequence is 11 residues long. V gave up 8 bases and J gave up 4 bases, with 11 bases separating them. Written as DNA, the CDR3 is TGCAGCCTAGCCAGGGGCACTGAAGCTTTCTTT. Translating gives CSLARGTEAFF.

The chain links TRBV5-1 to TRBJ2-7; a weak D match, TRBD1 (6 bases). CDR3 size: 13 residues. CDR1 and CDR2 (germline): SGHRS, YFSETQ. The ends were cut back, 1 base at V and 5 bases at J, with 10 bases in the middle. CDR3 in DNA: TGCGCCAGCAGCTTGCCAGGGGCCCACGAGCAGTACTTC. Encoded protein: CASSLPGAHEQYF. Variable domain in full (rest from reference TRBV5-1 and TRBJ2-7): KAGVTQTPRYLIKTRGQQVTLSCSPISGHRSVSWYQQTPGQGLQFLFEYFSETQRNKGNFPGRFSGRQFSNSRSEMNVSTLELGDSALYLCASSLPGAHEQYFGPGTRLTVT.

In its sample, this clonotype was seen a few times. The chain employs TRBV4-3 and TRBJ1-2; TRBD1 aligns across 7 bases. The germline CDR1 and CDR2 sequences are LGHNA and YSLEER. V was clipped by 5 bases and J by 4 bases; unmatched bases: 10. The CDR3 totals 15 residues. The CDR3 DNA is TGCGCCAGCAGCGAAAGAGACAGGGTTAGCTATGGCTACACCTTC. This gives the protein CASSERDRVSYGYTF.

This sequence joins TRBV6-6 and TRBJ2-3; 8 nucleotides line up with TRBD2. J gave up 0 bases and V 6 bases, and 5 bases lay outside the gene matches. Germline assignment: CDR1 MNHNY and CDR2 SVGAGI (reference sequence). The CDR3 has 15 amino acids. DNA for the CDR3: TGTGCCAGCAGCCCTCAGCGGGGGAGCACAGATACGCAGTATTTT. Protein sequence: CASSPQRGSTDTQYF.

This clonotype was counted many times. The rearrangement links TRBV12-3 or TRBV12-4 to TRBJ1-2; TRBD1 agrees at 9 bases. V lost 2 bases, J lost 7 bases, and 14 bases stayed unmatched. This CDR3 has 17 residues. The CDR3 DNA reads TGTGCCAGCAGTTTATCGGGACAGGGACCACCAAGCTTTGGCTACACCTTC. Protein: CASSLSGQGPPSFGYTF.

Concerning this clonotype itself: Because the CDR3 is missing its conserved closing phenylalanine or tryptophan, this is likely a read error. The chain employs TRBV6-2 or TRBV6-3 and TRBJ1-2; the D is unclear. The CDR3 covers 15 residues. Germline-derived CDR1 and CDR2 are MNHEY and SVGEGT. Trimming left V 0 bases short and J 4 bases short, with 12 bases between. The CDR3 spells CASSYSGARIYGYTL. For the CDR3, the DNA is TGTGCCAGCAGTTACTCGGGAGCGAGGATCTATGGCTACACCTTA.

The rearrangement uses TRBV12-3 or TRBV12-4 and TRBJ1-6; possibly TRBD1 for D (5 bases). The CDR3 is made up of 15 amino acids. V was cut by 7 bases and J by 7 bases, with 17 bases left in between. The DNA for the CDR3 is TGTGCCAGCACCCCGGGACCAACCCCGAATTCACCCCTCCACTTT. It encodes CASTPGPTPNSPLHF.

This clonotype has more than one count but fewer than ten. This chain links TRBV2 with TRBJ2-2, with TRBD1 matching over 7 bases. The CDR3 length is 14 residues. In germline, CDR1 is SNHLY, CDR2 FYNNEI. V lost 8 bases to trimming and J lost 7 bases; unmatched junction nucleotides: 10. The CDR3 bases are TGTGCCAGCGGGATTTACAGGGGTGACGGGGAGCTGTTTTTT. Residues: CASGIYRGDGELFF.

This chain connects TRBV9 to TRBJ2-5; 7 bases line up with TRBD1. The CDR3 has 13 residues. The J segment lost 3 bases and the V segment lost 5 bases, leaving 4 bases of the junction unmatched. Germline lookup yields CDR1 SGDLS and CDR2 YYNGEE. The CDR3 DNA follows: TGTGCCAGCAGTTTCGACAGGGAAGAGACCCAGTACTTC. This gives the protein CASSFDREETQYF.

This clonotype was detected only a few times. This chain joins TRBV4-2 and TRBJ2-1; TRBD2 agrees at 15 bases. The V gene's germline CDR1 is LGHNA and CDR2 YNFKEQ. Trimming at V came to 4 bases and at J to 1 base, leaving 5 bases not matched to a gene. The CDR3 is made up of 18 amino acids. CDR3 nucleotide sequence: TGTGCCAGCAGCCTGACCGGGACTAGCGGGGGGTCCTACAATGAGCAGTTCTTC. It codes for CASSLTGTSGGSYNEQFF.

The chain joins TRBV2 to TRBJ2-2, with D maybe TRBD1 (6 bases). This CDR3 is 14 amino acids long. The ends were cut back, 6 bases at V and 6 bases at J, with 14 bases in the middle. The germline V gene encodes CDR1 SNHLY and CDR2 FYNNEI. In DNA, the CDR3 is TGTGCCAGCAGGGAGGACAGTAGGGCCGGGGAGCTGTTTTTT. It codes for CASREDSRAGELFF.

CDR3 loop: CASSSVSASGEQYF. The CDR3 nucleotides read TGTGCCAGCAGTTCGGTTTCTGCTTCGGGCGAGCAGTACTTC. The chain employs TRBV7-2 and TRBJ2-7; D is uncertain. Between the trimmed V and J ends, which lost 6 bases and 6 bases, there was a span of 18 bases. The CDR3 extends over 14 amino acids. The germline V gene has CDR1 SGHTA and CDR2 FQGNSA.